The clone carrying this T cell receptor (beta chain) was detected ten times or more. Authors' data handling: Estimation of nucleated cell counts relied on the amplification of reference gene primers. Profiled with immunoSEQ multiplex PCR; TCRdb holds only in-frame clones, not every one. That table is the source of V, J and clone size, and D and trimming were worked out from the DNA. Of roughly 150,000 clones listed, more than 90% are singletons. These data come from a study of blood T cell repertoires in COVID-19. As for the study in general: T cells, B-cell-depleted T cells, or PBMCs provided the cDNA or gDNA that served as material.

Trimming at V came to 5 bases and at J to 8 bases, leaving 7 bases not matched to a gene. The CDR3 covers 14 residues. CDR1 and CDR2 from the germline V gene are SGHAT and FQNNGV. The rearrangement links TRBV11-2 to TRBJ1-4, with 8 bases lining up with TRBD1. Sequencing used peripheral blood. The clonotype comes from a man aged 60 to 75 with active or convalescent COVID-19. The CDR3 spells CASSPGQGREKLFF. Here the CDR3 DNA reads TGTGCCAGCAGCCCCGGACAGGGTAGGGAAAAACTGTTTTTT.